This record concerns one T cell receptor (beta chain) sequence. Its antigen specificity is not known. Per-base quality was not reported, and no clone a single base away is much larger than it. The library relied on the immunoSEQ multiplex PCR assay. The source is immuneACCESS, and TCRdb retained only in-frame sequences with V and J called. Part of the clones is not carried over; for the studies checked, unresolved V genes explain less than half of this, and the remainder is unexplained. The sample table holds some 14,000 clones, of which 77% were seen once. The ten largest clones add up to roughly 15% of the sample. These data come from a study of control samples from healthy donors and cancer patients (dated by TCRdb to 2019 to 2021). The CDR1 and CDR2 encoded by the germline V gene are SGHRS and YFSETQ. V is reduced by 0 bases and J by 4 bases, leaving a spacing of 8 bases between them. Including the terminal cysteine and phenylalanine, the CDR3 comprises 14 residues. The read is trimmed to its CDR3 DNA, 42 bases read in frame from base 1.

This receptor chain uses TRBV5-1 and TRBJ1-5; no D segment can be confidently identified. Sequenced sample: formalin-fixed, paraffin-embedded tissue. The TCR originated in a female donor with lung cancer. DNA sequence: TGCGCCAGCAGCTTGGGACTGTCGAATCAGCCCCAGCATTTT. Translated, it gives CASSLGLSNQPQHF.